Reported below is one T cell receptor beta chain. Data came from immunoSEQ multiplex PCR; TCRdb stores just in-frame clones and leaves some out. The sample contains approximately 56,000 clones, roughly 91% of which appear only once. CDR3 size: 14 residues. Per germline, CDR1 MDHEN and CDR2 SYDVKM. V lost 2 bases and J lost 2; bases outside the gene matches: 1. The data belong to a study of blood T cell repertoires in COVID-19. The rearrangement joins TRBV28 to TRBJ1-2, with 8 bases lining up with TRBD1. The sequence was collected from a man older than 75 with active or convalescent COVID-19. Material: peripheral blood. CDR3 in DNA: TGTGCCAGCAGTTTAAGACAGGGGAACTATGGCTACACCTTC. This codes for CASSLRQGNYGYTF.